The source of this T cell receptor (beta chain) is a study of cytomegalovirus exposure and HLA in healthy donors (dated by TCRdb to 2016 to 2017). About the study as a whole: An earlier analysis of 550 to 700 of the donors reported more than 250 Gb of sequence data and 117 million unique TCR beta sequences from approximately 180 million T cells. About 300 gigabases of sequencing data and tens of millions of unique TCR sequences were included in an early release covering under 650 HLA-typed donors. Of the roughly 430 genotyped donors, approximately 82% fell in the genetic ancestry cluster associated with self-reported Caucasian donors. The study was designed to test whether signatures of past pathogen exposure could be identified by cataloging public T cell receptors. Using immunosequencing, the study profiled T cell repertoires from 640 or so subjects and related those repertoires to cytomegalovirus serostatus. A separate validation cohort of about 110 different subjects was used in addition to the roughly 620-subject first cohort. To predict cytomegalovirus infection status, the study combined high-throughput TCR immunosequencing, statistical association of individual TCRs with disease status, and machine learning. A later analysis re-examined previously published TCR beta repertoires from about 670 donors and added high-resolution HLA genotyping to investigate patterns of TCR occurrence. The later analysis used no new phenotypic data to find candidate immune exposures, relying instead on TCR beta sequences and their occurrence across donors. In an earlier analysis of more than 550 of the donors, high-throughput TCR beta sequencing was used to judge whether each TCR beta V gene segment behaved as functional or pseudogenic. Donor age, sex, ethnicity and CMV serostatus were collected together with the repertoire data. A later genetic analysis took genome-wide SNP genotypes for about 55% of the roughly 670 donors and used that subset as a discovery cohort. Every repertoire in the discovery cohort had been generated on one and the same sequencing platform. HLA typing included class I and class II loci at four-digit resolution. The number of typed donors differed by locus: about 620-640 for A, B, C, DRB1 and DQB1; 522 for DQA1; about 600 for DPA1; and around 470 for DPB1. Roughly 5 DR-DQ haplotypes were handled as single units for association and clustering, since linkage in the cohort was strong. Among some 400 genotyped donors of the cohort, an average of about 240,000 unique TCR beta nucleotide sequences were sequenced per donor, roughly 20% of them non-productive.

V loses 5 bases of germline sequence and J loses 10 bases, and the interval between the two ends is 14 bases. Including the terminal cysteine and phenylalanine, the CDR3 comprises 12 residues. The retained sequence is limited to the CDR3, 36 bases, with the frame set at the first base. CDR1 and CDR2, per the germline V gene, are MNHNS and SASEGT. What the authors observed across the whole study: A later analysis found that HLA-associated TCR beta chains were more clonally expanded and had lower generation probabilities than equally common non-associated chains. V-gene and J-gene trimming of TCR beta chains was associated with a missense DCLRE1C variant in a later genetic analysis, and the association was replicated in an independent cohort. Most TCR sequences were observed very rarely across donors, whereas some public TCRs were present in many individuals. In a later analysis, several top co-occurrence clusters were reported to appear linked to parvovirus B19, influenza, CMV and Epstein-Barr virus. Strong co-occurrence of HLA alleles, especially DR and DQ, made assigning TCR associations to individual alleles difficult. Fewer than 20 rarely observed V segments, including chromosome 9 orphons, were excluded from the earlier analysis of a few hundred of the donors because counts were too low. Specific HLA alleles were associated with roughly 17,000 TCR beta sequences at a false discovery rate of 0.05 in a later analysis. Only TCR beta chains were sequenced in this cohort, and the absence of alpha or paired-chain data limited detectable features. In the study, some 160 TCR beta chains were listed as associated with cytomegalovirus. A cluster of highly shared sequence variants was judged likely to represent a technical artifact of the sequencing pipeline. Sequencing depth was assumed to be roughly uniform across donors in the presence/absence analyses, though that assumption may not hold. The classifier was reported to diagnose cytomegalovirus status with high specificity and sensitivity in both the original and validation cohorts. An earlier analysis of approximately 590 of the donors showed that most TCR beta V segments appeared in productive rearrangements either about 87% or about 30% of the time, which broadly matched IMGT annotations. The only immune exposure information available for the cohort was CMV serostatus. According to a later analysis, most CMV-associated TCR beta chains appeared to be HLA-restricted, and the HLA associations seemed to be driven largely by CMV exposure. Some IMGT-functional V segments, including TRBV6-2 and TRBV6-3, could not be told apart with the 87-base-pair reads, so those segments were excluded. Because HLA typing was missing for some donors at each locus, association tests included only the typed subset. A further reported finding was that TCR beta sequences accurately predicted the HLA-A and HLA-B alleles for most subjects in the first cohort. Linkage disequilibrium might explain the correlated functional status among segregating V segments, but an unknown experimental factor could not be excluded. In a later analysis, TCR association rates were found to vary across HLA loci, with the most associated TCRs seen for DRB1 alleles and the fewest for HLA-C alleles. A later genetic analysis reported fewer N-insertions in productive TCRs among donors in an Asian-associated ancestry cluster than the roughly 640-donor mean. The authors suggested that the approach could potentially be extended to other disease states and immunological phenotypes. Three of the identified cytomegalovirus-associated TCR beta chains were confirmed in vitro to be specific for cytomegalovirus antigens.

Library prep was done by the immunoSEQ multiplex PCR assay. A mixture of 60 forward primers for TCR Vbeta segments and 13 reverse primers for TCR Jbeta segments was used in the multiplex PCR. A multiplex PCR assay on genomic DNA amplified the CDR3 region of rearranged TCR beta genes. Amplified TCR beta libraries were sequenced as 87-base-pair reads on the Illumina HiSeq System. In the paper's pipeline: A later analysis tallied around 82 million unique TCR beta chains across the 700 or so repertoires, and some 12 million of those chains were shared by two or more donors. Raw reads were error-corrected and collapsed into unique sequences by a nearest-neighbor algorithm in which closely related sequences were merged to remove PCR and sequencing errors. To assign V, D and J gene segments, CDR3 sequences were aligned to IMGT reference sequences. For a sequence to be retained, a match of at least six nucleotides was required to both a V gene segment and a J gene segment. Rearrangements were called productive when the CDR3 lacked stop codons and stayed in frame with V and J; all others were non-productive. CDR3 was defined according to IMGT convention as the region running from the second conserved V-encoded cysteine to the conserved J-encoded phenylalanine. The earlier analysis of approximately 590 of the donors excluded any sequence lacking an unambiguous match to a single V gene segment. In an earlier analysis of almost 600 of the donors, a V segment was called functional when productive rearrangements were above 56.7%, and segregating when the standard deviation between donors exceeded 5%. A statistical classification framework was developed to diagnose cytomegalovirus status using the catalog of TCR beta chain sequences. A later analysis assigned V and J genes by comparing TCR nucleotide sequences with IMGT/GENE-DB human TR gene sequences. A later analysis assigned CDR3 sequences and most-parsimonious VDJ recombination scenarios with the TCRdist pipeline. A later analysis defined each TCR beta chain by its CDR3 amino acid sequence plus V-gene family, and excluded reads lacking a unique V-gene family. In a later analysis, nearly 600 highly shared, low-generation-probability nucleotide sequences were removed to address suspected cross-contamination and a sequencing artifact. A later analysis calculated a clonal expansion index for each public chain from normalized within-repertoire ranks of inferred template counts. In a later analysis, generation probabilities were computed with a VDJ recombination model fitted to out-of-frame rearrangements, and the resulting probabilities were checked against IGoR. In a later analysis, TCR-TCR, TCR-HLA and TCR-CMV co-occurrence was scored with hypergeometric tests, and a repertoire-size bias correction was applied to TCR pairs. To estimate false discovery rates, a later analysis permuted the HLA or CMV assignments 20 times. A later analysis grouped co-occurring TCRs with DBSCAN, adding TCRdist sequence similarity when clustering within HLA-allele-positive subsets. For co-occurrence clustering, repertoires with fewer than 30,000 or more than 120,000 public chains were excluded, along with about five repertoires with anomalous nucleotide sharing. TCRdb re-hosts the immuneACCESS table, in-frame sequences only. Its copies lack some clones; in the studies checked, an unresolved V gene accounts for under half of them, and the cause for the rest is not known. The DNA gave D and trimming, while V, J and clone size come from that table. Recorded for this sample are 310,000 or so clones; 80% to 90% of them occurred a single time. Around 2.1% of the sample is in the top ten clones.

Points on this clone: Its antigen has not been determined. Per-nucleotide qualities are absent, and no much larger clonotype sits a single base away.

The cohort comprised around 690 healthy bone marrow donors. At the time of sampling, every cohort member was nominally healthy, though immune exposures that went unrecorded were likely present. The donor tested CMV seronegative, placing the donor among the 352 seronegative members of the cohort. Each donor provided a peripheral blood sample, and peripheral blood mononuclear cells were used for TCR beta sequencing. Genomic DNA was extracted from the blood cell samples with the Qiagen DNeasy Blood Extraction Kit. The specimen sequenced was PBMCs. The receptor was isolated from a woman aged 18-30 years in good health and CMV-seronegative. Recombination linked TRBV6-1 to TRBJ1-1, with the D gene uncertain. The DNA sequence is as follows: TGTGCCAGCAGTCCTCCCGGGTTGCCAGCTTTCTTT. Protein translation: CASSPPGLPAFF.